This record concerns one T cell receptor (beta chain) sequence. The record originates from a study of blood T cell repertoires in COVID-19. The overall study: Both acute and convalescent COVID-19 samples were obtained from the United States, Italy and Spain. T cells, B-cell-depleted T cells, or PBMCs provided the cDNA or gDNA that served as material.

CDR1 is MNHNS and CDR2 is SASEGT in the germline V gene. The junction had 9 bases not matched to a gene; V was cut back by 4 bases and J by 0 bases. The CDR3 sequence is 18 residues long. Original methodology: Reference gene primer amplification yielded estimated nucleated cell counts. Profiled with immunoSEQ multiplex PCR; TCRdb holds only in-frame clones, not every one. Clonal size and the V and J genes are those of that table, whereas D and trimming came from the DNA. The sample lists 100,000 to 150,000 clones; around 85% were seen once. This chain links TRBV6-1 with TRBJ2-6; TRBD1 matches 7 bases. The sequenced sample consisted of peripheral blood. This TCR was sampled from a woman aged 45 to 65 with acute or convalescent COVID-19. The CDR3 region has the DNA TGTGCCAGCAGTGGTCCGGGACAGCGATTCTCTGGGGCCAACGTCCTGACTTTC. Translating gives CASSGPGQRFSGANVLTF.